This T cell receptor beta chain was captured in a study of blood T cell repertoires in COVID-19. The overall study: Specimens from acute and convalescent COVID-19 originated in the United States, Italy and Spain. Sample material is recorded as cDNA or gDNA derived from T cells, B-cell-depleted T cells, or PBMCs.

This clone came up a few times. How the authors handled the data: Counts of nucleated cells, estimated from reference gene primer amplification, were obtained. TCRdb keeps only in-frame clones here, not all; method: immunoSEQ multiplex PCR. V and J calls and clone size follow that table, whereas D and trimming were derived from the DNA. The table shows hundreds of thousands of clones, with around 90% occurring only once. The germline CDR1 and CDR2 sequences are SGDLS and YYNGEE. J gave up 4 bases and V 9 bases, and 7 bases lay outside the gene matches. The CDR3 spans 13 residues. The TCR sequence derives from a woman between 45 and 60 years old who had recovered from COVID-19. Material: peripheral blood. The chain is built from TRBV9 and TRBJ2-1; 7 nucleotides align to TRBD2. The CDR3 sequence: CATSRGDYNEQFF. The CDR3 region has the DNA TGTGCCACCTCCCGGGGGGATTACAATGAGCAGTTCTTC.